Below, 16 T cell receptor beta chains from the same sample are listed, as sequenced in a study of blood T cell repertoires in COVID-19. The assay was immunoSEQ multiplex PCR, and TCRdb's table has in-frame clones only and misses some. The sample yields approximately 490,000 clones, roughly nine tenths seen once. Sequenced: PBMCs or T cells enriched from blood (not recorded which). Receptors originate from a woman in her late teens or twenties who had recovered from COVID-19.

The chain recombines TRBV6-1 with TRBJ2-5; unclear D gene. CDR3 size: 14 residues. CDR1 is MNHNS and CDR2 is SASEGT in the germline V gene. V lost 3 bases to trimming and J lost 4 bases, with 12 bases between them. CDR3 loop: CASSEPSGAETQYF. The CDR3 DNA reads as TGTGCCAGCAGTGAGCCCTCGGGTGCAGAGACCCAGTACTTC.

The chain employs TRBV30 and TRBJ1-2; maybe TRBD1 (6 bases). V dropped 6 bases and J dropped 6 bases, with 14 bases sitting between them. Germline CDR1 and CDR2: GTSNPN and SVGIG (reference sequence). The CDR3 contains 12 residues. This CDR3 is CACTGREDGYTF. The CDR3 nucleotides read TGTGCCTGCACAGGGAGAGAGGATGGCTACACCTTC.

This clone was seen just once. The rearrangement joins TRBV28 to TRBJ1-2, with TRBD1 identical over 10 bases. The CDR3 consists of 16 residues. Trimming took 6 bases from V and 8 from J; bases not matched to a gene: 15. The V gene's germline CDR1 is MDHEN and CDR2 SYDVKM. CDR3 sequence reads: CASRFTRDRGFGGYTF. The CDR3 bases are TGTGCCAGCAGATTTACCCGGGACAGGGGATTTGGGGGCTACACCTTC.

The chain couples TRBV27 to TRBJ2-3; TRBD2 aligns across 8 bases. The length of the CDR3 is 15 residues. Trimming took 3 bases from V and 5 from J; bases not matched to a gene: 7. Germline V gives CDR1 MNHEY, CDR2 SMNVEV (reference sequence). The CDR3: CASSFGGGWEDTQYF. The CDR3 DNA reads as TGTGCCAGCAGTTTCGGGGGGGGCTGGGAAGATACGCAGTATTTT.

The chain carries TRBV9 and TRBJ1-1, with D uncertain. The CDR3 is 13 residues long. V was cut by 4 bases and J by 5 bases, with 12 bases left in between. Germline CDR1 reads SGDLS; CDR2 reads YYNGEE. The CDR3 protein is CASSPFLETEAFF. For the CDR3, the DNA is TGTGCCAGCAGCCCGTTTTTGGAGACTGAAGCTTTCTTT.

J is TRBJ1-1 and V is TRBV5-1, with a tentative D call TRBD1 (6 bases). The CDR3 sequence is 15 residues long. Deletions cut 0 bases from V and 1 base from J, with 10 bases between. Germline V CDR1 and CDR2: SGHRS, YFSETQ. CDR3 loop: CASSLGPGENTEAFF. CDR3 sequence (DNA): TGCGCCAGCAGCTTGGGGCCAGGGGAGAACACTGAAGCTTTCTTT. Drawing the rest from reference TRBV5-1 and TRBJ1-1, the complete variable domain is KAGVTQTPRYLIKTRGQQVTLSCSPISGHRSVSWYQQTPGQGLQFLFEYFSETQRNKGNFPGRFSGRQFSNSRSEMNVSTLELGDSALYLCASSLGPGENTEAFFGQGTRLTVV.

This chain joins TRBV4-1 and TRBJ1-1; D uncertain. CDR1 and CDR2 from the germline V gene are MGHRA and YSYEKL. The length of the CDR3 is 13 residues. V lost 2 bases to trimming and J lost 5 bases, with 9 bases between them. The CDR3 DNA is TGCGCCAGCAGCCAACTCGGTCGGACTGAAGCTTTCTTT. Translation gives CASSQLGRTEAFF.

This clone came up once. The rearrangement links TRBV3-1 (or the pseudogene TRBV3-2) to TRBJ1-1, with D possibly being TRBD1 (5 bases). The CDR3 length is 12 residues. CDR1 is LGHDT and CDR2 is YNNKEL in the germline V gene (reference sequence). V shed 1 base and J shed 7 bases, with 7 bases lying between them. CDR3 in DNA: TGTGCCAGCAGCCAAGGACAGAATGAAGCTTTCTTT. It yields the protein CASSQGQNEAFF.

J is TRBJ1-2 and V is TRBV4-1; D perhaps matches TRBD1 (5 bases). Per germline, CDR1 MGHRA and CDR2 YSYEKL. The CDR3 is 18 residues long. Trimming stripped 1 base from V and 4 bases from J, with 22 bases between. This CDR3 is CASSQGLRRLGGTYGYTF. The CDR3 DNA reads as TGCGCCAGCAGCCAAGGTTTGAGGAGGCTCGGGGGGACCTATGGCTACACCTTC.

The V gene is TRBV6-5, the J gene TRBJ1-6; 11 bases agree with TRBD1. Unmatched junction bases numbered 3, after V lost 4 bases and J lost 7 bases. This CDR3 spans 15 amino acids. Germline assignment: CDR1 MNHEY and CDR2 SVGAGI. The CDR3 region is CASSWGTGGNSPLHF. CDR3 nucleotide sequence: TGTGCCAGCAGTTGGGGGACAGGGGGAAATTCACCCCTCCACTTT.

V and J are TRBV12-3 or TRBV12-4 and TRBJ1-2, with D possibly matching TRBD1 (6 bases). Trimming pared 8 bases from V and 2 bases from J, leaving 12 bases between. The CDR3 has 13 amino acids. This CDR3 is CASGLQGNYGYTF. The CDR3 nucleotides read TGTGCCAGCGGCCTACAGGGAAACTATGGCTACACCTTC.

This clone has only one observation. This CDR3 is CASSRRDGGPQEQFF. The CDR3 DNA follows: TGTGCCAGCAGTCGCCGGGACGGAGGGCCTCAAGAGCAGTTCTTC. The rearrangement uses TRBV27 and TRBJ2-1; D perhaps matches TRBD2 (6 bases). The CDR3 is 15 residues long. CDR1 MNHEY and CDR2 SMNVEV come from the germline V gene (reference sequence). V lost 5 bases and J 10 bases, leaving 21 bases between the germline ends.

The CDR3 DNA is TGTGCCAGCAGCCGAGGGGACTTTAACACCGGGGAGCTGTTTTTT. The encoded protein is CASSRGDFNTGELFF. This chain links TRBV3-1 (or the pseudogene TRBV3-2) with TRBJ2-2, with a tentative D call TRBD2 (6 bases). This CDR3 is built from 15 residues. Germline V gene sequence: CDR1 LGHDT, CDR2 YNNKEL (reference sequence). V lost 4 bases to trimming and J lost 2 bases, with 11 bases between them.

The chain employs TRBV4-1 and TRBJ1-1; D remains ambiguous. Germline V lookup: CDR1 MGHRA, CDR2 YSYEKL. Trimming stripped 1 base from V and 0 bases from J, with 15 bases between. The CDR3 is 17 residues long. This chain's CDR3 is CASSQGSASHLNTEAFF. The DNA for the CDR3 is TGCGCCAGCAGCCAAGGGAGCGCCAGTCACTTGAACACTGAAGCTTTCTTT.

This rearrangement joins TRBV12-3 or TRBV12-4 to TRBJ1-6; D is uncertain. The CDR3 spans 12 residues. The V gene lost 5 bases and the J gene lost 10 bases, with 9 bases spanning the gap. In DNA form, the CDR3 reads TGTGCCAGCAGTGACAAGTCGTCACCCCTCCACTTT. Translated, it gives CASSDKSSPLHF.

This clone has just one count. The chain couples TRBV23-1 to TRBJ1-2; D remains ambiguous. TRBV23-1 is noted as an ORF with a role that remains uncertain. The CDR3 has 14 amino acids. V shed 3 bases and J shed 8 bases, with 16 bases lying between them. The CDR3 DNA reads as TGCGCCAGCAGTCATCCTCCGGGGTCCGGGGGCTACACCTTC. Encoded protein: CASSHPPGSGGYTF.